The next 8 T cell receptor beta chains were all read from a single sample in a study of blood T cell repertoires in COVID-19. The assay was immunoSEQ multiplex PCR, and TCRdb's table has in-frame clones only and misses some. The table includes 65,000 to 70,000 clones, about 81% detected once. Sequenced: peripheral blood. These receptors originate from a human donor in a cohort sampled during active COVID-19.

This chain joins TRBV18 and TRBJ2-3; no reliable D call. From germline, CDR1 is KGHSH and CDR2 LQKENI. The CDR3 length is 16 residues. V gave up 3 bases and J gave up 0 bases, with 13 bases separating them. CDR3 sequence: CASSPTRLTSTDTQYF. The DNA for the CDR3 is TGTGCCAGCTCACCTACCAGACTTACTAGCACAGATACGCAGTATTTT.

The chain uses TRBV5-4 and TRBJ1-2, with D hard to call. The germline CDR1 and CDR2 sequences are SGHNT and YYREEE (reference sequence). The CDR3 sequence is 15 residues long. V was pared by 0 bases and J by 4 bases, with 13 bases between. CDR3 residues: CASSLVAESGYGYTF. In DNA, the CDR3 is TGTGCCAGCAGCTTGGTGGCGGAGAGTGGCTATGGCTACACCTTC.

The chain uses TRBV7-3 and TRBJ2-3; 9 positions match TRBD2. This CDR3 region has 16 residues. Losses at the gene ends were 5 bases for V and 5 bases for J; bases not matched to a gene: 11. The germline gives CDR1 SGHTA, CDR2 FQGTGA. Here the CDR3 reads CASSPRSGGLGDTQYF. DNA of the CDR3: TGTGCCAGCAGCCCGAGAAGCGGGGGGCTGGGAGATACGCAGTATTTT.

This chain's CDR3 is CATSRTGDTDTQYF. CDR3 nucleotide sequence: TGTGCCACCAGTCGGACAGGGGACACAGATACGCAGTATTTT. The chain links TRBV24-1 to TRBJ2-3; the match to TRBD1 covers 9 bases. Losses at the gene ends were 6 bases for V and 2 bases for J; bases not matched to a gene: 2. Germline lookup yields CDR1 KGHDR and CDR2 SFDVKD. The CDR3 is made up of 14 amino acids.

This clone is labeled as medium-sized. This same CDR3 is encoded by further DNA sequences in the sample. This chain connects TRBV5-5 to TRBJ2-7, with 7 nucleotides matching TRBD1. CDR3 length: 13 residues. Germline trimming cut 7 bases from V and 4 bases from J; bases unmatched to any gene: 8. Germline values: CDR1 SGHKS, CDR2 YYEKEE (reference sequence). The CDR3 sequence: CASSRQGAYEQYF. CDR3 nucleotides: TGTGCCAGCTCCAGACAGGGAGCTTACGAGCAGTACTTC.

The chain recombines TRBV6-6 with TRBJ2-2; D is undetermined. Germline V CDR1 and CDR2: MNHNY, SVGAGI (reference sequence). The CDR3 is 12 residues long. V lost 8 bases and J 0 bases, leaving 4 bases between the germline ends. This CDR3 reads CASETNTGELFF. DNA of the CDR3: TGTGCCAGCGAGACGAACACCGGGGAGCTGTTTTTT.

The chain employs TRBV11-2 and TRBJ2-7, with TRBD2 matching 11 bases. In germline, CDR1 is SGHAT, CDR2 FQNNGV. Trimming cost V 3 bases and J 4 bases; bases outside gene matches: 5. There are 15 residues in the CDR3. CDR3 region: CASSLGLAGGYEQYF. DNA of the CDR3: TGTGCCAGCAGCTTGGGGTTAGCGGGAGGGTACGAGCAGTACTTC. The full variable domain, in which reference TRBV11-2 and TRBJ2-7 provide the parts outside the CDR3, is EAGVAQSPRYKIIEKRQSVAFWCNPISGHATLYWYQQILGQGPKLLIQFQNNGVVDDSQLPKDRFSAERLKGVDSTLKIQPAKLEDSAVYLCASSLGLAGGYEQYFGPGTRLTVT.

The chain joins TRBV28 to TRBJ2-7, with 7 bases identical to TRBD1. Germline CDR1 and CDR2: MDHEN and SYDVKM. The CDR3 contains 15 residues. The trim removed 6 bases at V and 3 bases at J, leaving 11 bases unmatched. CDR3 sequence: CASRARQGKNYEQYF. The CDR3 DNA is TGTGCCAGCAGGGCCAGACAGGGTAAAAACTACGAGCAGTACTTC.